This T cell receptor (beta chain) is drawn from a study of T cell repertoires in cytomegalovirus infection. The J segment lost 0 bases and the V segment lost 5 bases, leaving 7 bases of the junction unmatched. Germline CDR1 is SEHNR and CDR2 is FQNEAQ (reference sequence). This CDR3 contains 17 residues. TCRdb used MiXCR to reprocess the reads, holding one entry per CDR3 protein. The sample yields about 830,000 distinct CDR3 sequences, around a third seen once. To note about this clonotype: The antigen is not known.

The sequence was obtained from a human donor in good health (CMV status not recorded). Some clones in this sample may be carry-over from other donors' samples. This chain links TRBV7-9 with TRBJ1-4; 9 nucleotides line up with TRBD1. Sequencing used cultured CD8+ T cells from PBMCs, obtained from culture after CMV antigen stimulation. The CDR3 DNA reads TGTGCCAGCAGCAGCTGGGACAGGGTTGCAACTAATGAAAAACTGTTTTTT. Its protein is CASSSWDRVATNEKLFF.